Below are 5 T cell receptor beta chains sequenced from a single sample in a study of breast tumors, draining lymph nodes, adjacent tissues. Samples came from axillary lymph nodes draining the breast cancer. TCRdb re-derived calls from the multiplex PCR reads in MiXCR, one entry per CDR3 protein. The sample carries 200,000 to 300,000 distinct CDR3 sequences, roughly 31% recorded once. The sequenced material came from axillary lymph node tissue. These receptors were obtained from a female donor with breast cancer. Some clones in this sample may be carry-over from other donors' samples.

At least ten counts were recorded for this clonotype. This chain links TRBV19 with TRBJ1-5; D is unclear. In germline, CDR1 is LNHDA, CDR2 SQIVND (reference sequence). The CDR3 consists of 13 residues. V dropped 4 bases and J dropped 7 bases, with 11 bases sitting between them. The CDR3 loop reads CASSTLLSQPQHF. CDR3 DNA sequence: TGTGCCAGTAGTACCCTTCTTAGCCAGCCCCAGCATTTT.

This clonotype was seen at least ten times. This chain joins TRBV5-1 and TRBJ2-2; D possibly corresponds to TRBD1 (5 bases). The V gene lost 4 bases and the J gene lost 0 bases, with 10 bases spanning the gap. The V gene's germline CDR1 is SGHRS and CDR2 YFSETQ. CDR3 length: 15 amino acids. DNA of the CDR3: TGCGCCAGCAGCCAGCAGACAGCGAACACCGGGGAGCTGTTTTTT. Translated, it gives CASSQQTANTGELFF.

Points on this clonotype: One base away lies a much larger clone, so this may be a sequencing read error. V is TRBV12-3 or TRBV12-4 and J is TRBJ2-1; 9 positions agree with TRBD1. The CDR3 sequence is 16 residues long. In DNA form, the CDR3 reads TGTGCCTGCAGCCCTCGGGGACAGGGTTCCTACAATGAGCAGTTCTTC. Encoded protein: CACSPRGQGSYNEQFF.

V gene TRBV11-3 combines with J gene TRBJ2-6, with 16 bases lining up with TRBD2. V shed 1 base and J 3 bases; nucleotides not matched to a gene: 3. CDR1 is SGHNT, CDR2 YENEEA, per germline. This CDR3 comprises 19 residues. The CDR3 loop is CASSLVGTSGRVGANVLTF. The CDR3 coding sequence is TGTGCCAGCAGCTTAGTAGGGACTAGCGGGAGGGTTGGGGCCAACGTCCTGACTTTC.

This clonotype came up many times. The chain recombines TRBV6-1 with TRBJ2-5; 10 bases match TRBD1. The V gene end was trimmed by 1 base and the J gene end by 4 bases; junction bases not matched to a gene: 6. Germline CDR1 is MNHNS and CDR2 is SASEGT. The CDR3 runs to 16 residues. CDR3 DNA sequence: TGTGCCAGCAGTGAAGATGAGGGACAGGGGTCAGAGACCCAGTACTTC. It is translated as CASSEDEGQGSETQYF.